Listed below are T cell receptor beta chains from one sample, sequenced in a study of blood T cell repertoires in COVID-19. Profiled with immunoSEQ multiplex PCR; TCRdb holds only in-frame clones, not every one. The sample carries about 210,000 clones, approximately 75% recorded once. The specimen was PBMCs or T cells enriched from blood (not recorded which). These receptors all come from a middle-aged man who had recovered from COVID-19. Each CDR3 is given with its conserved first and last residue. Each record gives: clone size, V gene, D gene, J gene, CDR3 protein, CDR3 DNA. The D gene is left open where the match is weak. Some rows have no size entry. The others give once, few or many, or a class for an expanded clone.

-	TRBV7-9	TRBD1	TRBJ2-7	CASSSISTGGSYEQYF	TGTGCCAGCAGCTCGATATCGACAGGGGGATCCTACGAGCAGTACTTC
-	TRBV24-1	-	TRBJ1-2	CATSDSGDPPGNGYTF	TGTGCCACCAGTGATTCAGGCGACCCACCGGGGAATGGCTACACCTTC
-	TRBV7-9	TRBD2	TRBJ2-7	CASSPGLAGEGEQYF	TGTGCCAGCAGCCCTGGACTAGCGGGAGAAGGAGAGCAGTACTTC
once	TRBV2	TRBD1	TRBJ1-6	CASSLSDRENSPLHF	TGTGCCAGCAGTCTTTCGGACAGGGAAAATTCACCCCTCCACTTT
-	TRBV5-1	-	TRBJ2-5	CASSFDDSETQYF	TGCGCCAGCAGCTTTGATGACTCAGAGACCCAGTACTTC
-	TRBV12-2	-	TRBJ1-5	CASRLVKTGGAQHF	TGTGCAAGTCGCTTAGTTAAAACAGGGGGGGCCCAGCATTTT
-	TRBV3-1/TRBV3-2	TRBD2	TRBJ2-3	CASSQVSGGRDTQYF	TGTGCCAGCAGCCAAGTAAGCGGGGGGCGTGATACGCAGTATTTT
-	TRBV4-1	-	TRBJ2-7	CASSQVFSGEQYF	TGCGCCAGCAGCCAAGTTTTTAGTGGCGAGCAGTACTTC
-	TRBV7-8	-	TRBJ2-3	CASSPGTGRTDTQYF	TGTGCCAGCAGCCCTGGGACTGGGCGCACAGATACGCAGTATTTT
-	TRBV5-1	TRBD1	TRBJ1-2	CASRRAGQGVYGYTF	TGCGCCAGCAGACGCGCCGGACAGGGGGTCTATGGCTACACCTTC
-	TRBV28	TRBD1	TRBJ2-5	CASTVPGQGTQYF	TGTGCCAGCACCGTTCCGGGACAGGGGACCCAGTACTTC
-	TRBV2	-	TRBJ2-5	CASSKRLPAGEYF	TGTGCCAGCAGTAAACGGCTTCCGGCAGGGGAGTACTTC
-	TRBV23-1	-	TRBJ1-3	CASSHLPDGTTGDTIYF	TGCGCCAGCAGTCACTTACCTGACGGTACAACGGGAGACACCATATATTTT
-	TRBV21-1	-	TRBJ1-2	CASSGQGAGYGYTF	TGTGCCAGCAGCGGGCAGGGGGCGGGTTATGGCTACACCTTC
once	TRBV5-1	-	TRBJ1-3	CASSLGFGGSGNTIYF	TGCGCCAGCAGCTTGGGGTTCGGGGGCTCTGGAAACACCATATATTTT
-	TRBV3-1/TRBV3-2	TRBD1	TRBJ1-4	CASSQEGTGEEKLFF	TGTGCCAGCAGCCAAGAGGGGACAGGGGAGGAAAAACTGTTTTTT
-	TRBV6-6	TRBD1	TRBJ2-7	CASRSPDRGGEQYF	TGTGCCAGCAGATCTCCTGACAGGGGAGGCGAGCAGTACTTC
-	TRBV2	-	TRBJ1-1	CASGRTEAFF	TGTGCCAGCGGGAGGACTGAAGCTTTCTTT
-	TRBV24-1	TRBD1	TRBJ2-1	CATSDPGQGADEQFF	TGTGCCACCAGTGACCCAGGACAGGGGGCGGATGAGCAGTTCTTC
-	TRBV5-8	-	TRBJ2-2	CASPSGWQAFNTGELFF	TGTGCCAGCCCCTCAGGATGGCAGGCCTTCAACACCGGGGAGCTGTTTTTT
-	TRBV9	TRBD1	TRBJ1-4	CASRWGQGGGDEKLFF	TGTGCCAGCAGGTGGGGACAGGGTGGAGGGGACGAAAAACTGTTTTTT
-	TRBV19	-	TRBJ1-1	CASSTLSNTEAFF	TGTGCCAGTAGTACACTCTCGAACACTGAAGCTTTCTTT
-	TRBV7-9	-	TRBJ1-1	CASSLAILGSTEAFF	TGTGCCAGCAGCTTAGCAATCTTAGGGAGCACTGAAGCTTTCTTT
-	TRBV3-1/TRBV3-2	TRBD2	TRBJ2-1	CASSQVSGGRYNEQFF	TGTGCCAGCAGCCAAGTAAGCGGGGGACGCTACAATGAGCAGTTCTTC
-	TRBV9	-	TRBJ2-1	CASSKDSNNEQFF	TGTGCCAGCAGTAAGGACTCAAACAATGAGCAGTTCTTC